A few counts support the clone carrying this T cell receptor (beta chain). This sample is drawn from a study of cytomegalovirus exposure and HLA in healthy donors. It was with 60 Vbeta and 13 Jbeta primers that the PCR ran. This table comes from immunoSEQ multiplex PCR, and its TCRdb copy is limited to in-frame clones, with some not included. This sample carries about 110,000 clones, roughly 80% of them seen once, and the ten largest clones take about 8%. This sequence originates from a woman in her 50s in good health and CMV-seropositive. The specimen was PBMCs.

In DNA, the CDR3 is TGTGCCAGCAGCTCGATCGGACAGGTGCGGAACACCGGGGAGCTGTTTTTT. Translation gives CASSSIGQVRNTGELFF. V is TRBV7-9 and J is TRBJ2-2; the match to TRBD1 covers 7 bases. V shed 4 bases and J 1 base; nucleotides not matched to a gene: 9. The CDR3 totals 17 residues. CDR1 is SEHNR, CDR2 FQNEAQ, per germline (reference sequence).